This T cell receptor (beta chain) was captured in a study of human versus mouse CDR3 diversity and MHC coevolution. Study-wide background: Valid reads per sample ranged from about 0.6 x 10^7 to 1.7 x 10^7.

Naive CD4 T cells were sorted as CD45RO-negative, CD62L-positive. As for this clone: The antigen remains undetermined.

Data came from immunoSEQ multiplex PCR; TCRdb stores just in-frame clones and leaves some out. The sample has tens of thousands of clones; 85% to 95% are singletons. General study findings and limits: Human T cells were selected on more than five MHC II alleles. Clonal inequality was lowest in most of the three human donors.

Germline assignment: CDR1 MNHEY and CDR2 SMNVEV (reference sequence). The V gene lost 8 bases and the J gene lost 3 bases, with 14 bases spanning the gap. The CDR3 loop spans 14 amino acids. The specimen was naive CD4+ T cells from blood. As for subset: CD45RO-negative CD62L-positive naive CD4 T cells. This receptor was obtained from a person aged 30-69 years in good health. This chain joins TRBV27 and TRBJ2-4; weak D call: TRBD1 (6 bases). The CDR3 here is CASAREGGKNIQYF. In DNA, the CDR3 is TGTGCCAGCGCCAGGGAAGGGGGCAAAAACATTCAGTACTTC.